This T cell receptor beta chain derives from a study of T cell repertoires in cytomegalovirus infection. Study as a whole: CMV epitopes, recently identified HLA-C-restricted and well-studied HLA-B-restricted, were used. It can be stated that public TCR beta signatures indicated CMV infection as well as a matching HLA type. Findings of the study overall: Across the ex vivo response, the dominant clonotypes were HLA-C-restricted CMV-specific TCR beta clonotypes. CMV carriers with the relevant HLA were identified by cumulative public TCR beta family frequency.

One entry per CDR3 protein results from TCRdb running MiXCR on the reads. The sample shows a few hundred thousand distinct CDR3 sequences, approximately 30% of them seen only once. This CDR3 spans 15 amino acids. Germline lookup yields CDR1 DFQATT and CDR2 SNEGSKA (reference sequence). For this clonotype: Its antigen remains unknown. A read error may be the cause here, since a much bigger clone is one base away.

The TCR sequence derives from a human donor in good health (CMV status not recorded). Some clones in this sample may be carry-over from other donors' samples. The V call is TRBV20-1, the J call TRBJ2-1; 7 bases map to TRBD2. The specimen comprised cultured PBMCs, sampled from culture after CMV antigen stimulation. For the CDR3, the DNA is TGCAGTGCTAGTGCCGGGACTACCCTCTACAATGACCAGTTCTTC. It is translated as CSASAGTTLYNDQFF.